This is a list of T cell receptor beta chains from one sample in a study of CD8+CD57+ T cells in acquired aplastic anemia. One entry per CDR3 protein, called by TCRdb with MiXCR from the reads. The table lists 210,000 or so distinct CDR3 sequences, roughly 53% of them singletons. The sequenced material came from sorted CD4+, CD8+, or CD8+CD57+ T cells (not recorded which) from PBMCs. These receptor sequences come from a human donor with aplastic anemia. The CDR3 runs from the conserved cysteine through the conserved F or W. Each record gives: V gene, D gene, clone size, J gene, CDR3 protein, CDR3 DNA. The D gene is left open where the match is weak. Clone size is stated in some rows and not others, as once, few, many or a class when expanded.

>TRBV19|-|-|TRBJ2-7
CASSTSQGGEEQYF
TGTGCCAGTAGTACCTCGCAGGGGGGGGAAGAGCAGTACTTC
>TRBV11-3|TRBD1|once|TRBJ2-5
CATLGTGEETQYF
TGTGCCACCCTCGGGACAGGGGAAGAGACCCAGTACTTC
>TRBV7-3|TRBD1|-|TRBJ1-2
CASSFGQGDGYTF
TGTGCCAGCAGCTTTGGCCAGGGGGATGGCTACACCTTC
>TRBV6-1|-|-|TRBJ1-5
CASSERSGGDTQYFGPGTRHF
-
>TRBV1|-|-|TRBJ1-2
CSVVGYTF
TGCTCGGTGGTGGGCTACACCTTC
>TRBV6-5|-|-|TRBJ1-2
CASCLGAQQGYTF
TGTGCCAGCTGTCTGGGGGCGCAACAAGGCTACACCTTC
>TRBV2|TRBD2|-|TRBJ2-3
CASSYGGGGGTDTQYF
TGTGCCAGCAGTTACGGAGGCGGGGGGGGAACAGATACGCAGTATTTT
>TRBV20-1|-|many|TRBJ2-4
CSARGRGKNIQYF
TGCAGTGCTAGAGGCAGGGGCAAAAACATTCAGTACTTC
>TRBV2|-|-|TRBJ1-6
CASSETHNSPPHF
TGTGCCAGCAGTGAGACCCATAATTCACCCCCCCACTTT
>TRBV6-1|TRBD1|-|TRBJ2-7
CASSAGQGGYGEQYF
TGTGCCAGCAGTGCGGGACAGGGAGGCTACGGGGAGCAGTACTTC
>TRBV9|-|-|TRBJ1-2
CASSPPGRDGYGYTF
TGTGCCAGCAGCCCGCCGGGGCGGGACGGTTATGGCTACACCTTC
>TRBV20-1|TRBD2|-|TRBJ2-1
CSAVLAGFYNEQFF
TGCAGTGCGGTACTAGCGGGGTTTTACAATGAGCAGTTCTTC
>TRBV7-2|TRBD1|-|TRBJ1-1
CASSTQGRDTEAFF
TGTGCCAGCAGCACACAGGGGCGGGACACTGAAGCTTTCTTT
>TRBV29-1|-|-|TRBJ2-3
CSVESGADAQYF
TGCAGCGTTGAATCGGGGGCAGATGCGCAGTATTTT
>TRBV19|-|many|TRBJ1-2
CASSIPRTAYGYTF
TGTGCCAGTAGTATACCCAGGACAGCCTATGGCTACACCTTC
>TRBV2|TRBD2|many|TRBJ2-1
CASGRGLAYNEQFF
TGTGCCAGCGGGCGGGGGTTAGCCTACAATGAGCAGTTCTTC
>TRBV6-1|-|many|TRBJ1-2
CASSLTPAEGYTF
TGTGCCAGCAGTCTGACCCCCGCGGAAGGCTACACCTTC
>TRBV7-2|-|-|TRBJ2-1
CASSPSIFPSYNEQFF
TGTGCCAGCAGTCCCTCGATCTTCCCTAGTTACAATGAGCAGTTCTTC
>TRBV19|TRBD1|many|TRBJ1-5
CASSIWDSAVNQPQHF
TGTGCCAGTAGTATTTGGGACAGTGCGGTTAATCAGCCCCAGCATTTT
>TRBV19|TRBD1|-|TRBJ2-7
CAGSIPGLGQGGGQYF
TGTGCCGGTAGTATCCCCGGCCTCGGACAGGGGGGAGGGCAGTACTTC
>TRBV7-2|-|-|TRBJ2-7
CASSTGLATYEQYF
TGTGCCAGCAGCACCGGATTAGCGACCTACGAGCAGTACTTC
>TRBV11-2|TRBD1|-|TRBJ1-1
CASSLDRGLSTEAFF
TGTGCCAGCAGCTTGGACAGGGGGCTAAGTACTGAAGCTTTCTTT
>TRBV7-3|TRBD1|-|TRBJ2-7
CASSSEGAWGEQYF
TGTGCCAGCAGCTCCGAGGGGGCGTGGGGCGAGCAGTACTTC
>TRBV7-9|-|-|TRBJ2-1
CASSFPDGGNEQFF
TGTGCCAGCAGCTTCCCAGATGGGGGAAATGAGCAGTTCTTC
>TRBV2|TRBD1|many|TRBJ2-1
CASRPGTGAIIVKQFF
TGTGCCAGCAGGCCAGGGACAGGGGCTATAATCGTTAAGCAGTTCTTC
>TRBV15|TRBD2|many|TRBJ2-7
CATSNGGGPSYEQYF
TGTGCCACCAGCAACGGCGGGGGGCCTTCCTACGAGCAGTACTTC
>TRBV18|TRBD2|few|TRBJ2-1
CASSPERGGYNEQFF
TGTGCCAGCTCACCAGAGCGGGGGGGCTACAATGAGCAGTTCTTC
>TRBV20-1|TRBD1|many|TRBJ1-1
CSASRQGVTEAFF
TGCAGTGCTTCCAGACAGGGGGTTACTGAAGCTTTCTTT
>TRBV20-1|TRBD1|many|TRBJ2-7
CSAEGGTGGAKRYF
TGCAGTGCCGAAGGGGGGACAGGGGGCGCAAAGAGGTACTTC
>TRBV7-9|TRBD2|few|TRBJ2-3
CASSLKVTSGGARSPDTQYF
TGTGCCAGCAGCTTAAAGGTGACTAGCGGGGGGGCCCGTAGCCCAGATACGCAGTATTTT
>TRBV19|TRBD1|few|TRBJ2-2
CASSNYRGNTGELFF
TGTGCCAGTAGCAATTACAGGGGGAACACCGGGGAGCTGTTTTTT
>TRBV5-1|-|-|TRBJ1-5
CASSQYGSNQPQHF
TGCGCCAGCAGCCAGTACGGGAGCAATCAGCCCCAGCATTTT